These 3 T cell receptor beta chains were all obtained from the same sample, sequenced in a study of T cell changes during pregnancy in multiple sclerosis. Repertoires were generated with immunoSEQ multiplex PCR, while TCRdb's copy carries only in-frame clones and drops some. In the table there are 79,000 or so clones, approximately 92% of which are singletons. The source material was CD4+ T cells from peripheral blood mononuclear cells, sampled before pregnancy. These receptor sequences come from a female donor with multiple sclerosis, enrolled in a pregnancy study.

CDR3 sequence: CASSQGPPANTGELFF. In nucleotides, the CDR3 is TGTGCCAGCAGTCAGGGCCCCCCGGCGAACACCGGGGAGCTGTTTTTT. This chain joins TRBV5-4 and TRBJ2-2; the D gene is possibly TRBD1 (5 bases). This CDR3 is built from 16 residues. The germline V gene has CDR1 SGHNT and CDR2 YYREEE (reference sequence). V lost 5 bases, J lost 0 bases, and 14 bases lay in between.

The chain joins TRBV27 to TRBJ1-2; 7 positions agree with TRBD1. The CDR3 consists of 14 residues. The germline gives CDR1 MNHEY, CDR2 SMNVEV (reference sequence). J was trimmed by 0 bases and V by 6 bases; bases with no gene match: 4. CDR3 region: CASRRQGTNYGYTF. Written as DNA, the CDR3 is TGTGCCAGCAGGAGACAGGGAACTAACTATGGCTACACCTTC.

This chain joins TRBV7-9 and TRBJ2-7; weak D call: TRBD1 (5 bases). Trimming stripped 5 bases from V and 5 bases from J, with 16 bases between. The CDR3 has 14 amino acids. CDR1 and CDR2 from the germline V gene are SEHNR and FQNEAQ (reference sequence). The DNA of the CDR3 is TGTGCCAGCAGCGACCCAGGGCTTCCGAACGAGCAGTACTTC. Translated, it gives CASSDPGLPNEQYF.